This entry lists 4 T cell receptor beta chains sequenced from one sample in a study of human T cells and chemical hapten exposure. TCRdb reanalysed the RACE reads using MiXCR and keeps one entry per CDR3 protein. The sample records tens of thousands of distinct CDR3 sequences, 14% being singletons. Time point specified: pre-sensitization, week 0. Treatment described: therapeutic diphenylcyclopropenone sensitization with weekly scalp DPC. This specimen consisted of whole blood, obtained in connection with sensitization to the hapten diphenylcyclopropenone (DPC). These receptors were taken from a woman between 50 and 59 years old with alopecia areata. Some clones in this sample may be carry-over from other donors' samples.

V is TRBV20-1 and J is TRBJ2-7; 8 bases fit TRBD1. CDR1 and CDR2 from the germline V gene are DFQATT and SNEGSKA (reference sequence). Trimming removed 0 bases from V and 4 bases from J; junction bases left unmatched: 5. There are 14 residues in the CDR3. The CDR3 coding sequence is TGCAGTGCTAGAGAGGCAGGGGGCGGATACGAGCAGTACTTC. Translated, it gives CSAREAGGGYEQYF.

V gene TRBV7-2 combines with J gene TRBJ2-1, with no clear D. CDR1 and CDR2 (germline): SGHTA, FQGNSA. The CDR3 is 15 residues long. V was cut by 1 base and J by 2 bases, with 9 bases left in between. CDR3 in DNA: TGTGCCAGCAGCTTAGTGGCGGTCCCCTACAATGAGCAGTTCTTC. Its protein product is CASSLVAVPYNEQFF.

This clonotype has a count of ten or more. The V call is TRBV2, the J call TRBJ2-2; 8 bases are a match to TRBD2. This CDR3 is 14 amino acids long. V was clipped by 10 bases and J by 5 bases; unmatched bases: 9. Germline V gene data show CDR1 as SNHLY and CDR2 as FYNNEI. CDR3 bases: TGTGCCACATCCCGACTAGCGTCAACCGGGGAGCTGTTTTTT. Translated, it gives CATSRLASTGELFF.

This clonotype came up a few times. The genes are TRBV20-1 and TRBJ1-2; 9 bases align to TRBD1. The CDR3 loop spans 14 amino acids. Germline assignment: CDR1 DFQATT and CDR2 SNEGSKA (reference sequence). With V trimmed by 3 bases and J by 1 base, 3 bases remained unmatched. The CDR3 sequence is CSASRDRVNYGYTF. The CDR3 nucleotides are TGCAGTGCTAGCCGGGACAGGGTTAACTATGGCTACACCTTC.